Presented here are 26 T cell receptor beta chains from one specimen sequenced in a study of OX40 agonist ivuxolimab in advanced cancers. The library was prepared using the immunoSEQ multiplex PCR assay. Held by TCRdb, this immuneACCESS table contains in-frame sequences only and omits some clones. Under half of the omission traces to an unresolved V gene where checked; the cause of the rest is unknown. The sample table holds some 37,000 clones, of which more than 75% were seen once. Clones ranked in the top ten supply about 13% of the sample. The sequencing here drew on CD4+ or CD8+ T cells sorted from blood, taken in a trial of the OX40 agonist ivuxolimab. These receptors were collected from an adult with an advanced solid tumor such as melanoma, head and neck, liver or kidney cancer.

CDR3: CASTWQETNEKLFF. CDR3 coding DNA: TGTGCCAGCACCTGGCAGGAAACTAATGAAAAACTGTTTTTT. The V and J genes are TRBV28 and TRBJ1-4; D is ambiguous. CDR3 length: 14 amino acids. Trimming shortened V by 7 bases and J by 1 base, and 10 bases separated the two germline ends. In germline, CDR1 is MDHEN, CDR2 SYDVKM.

This clone was detected only a few times. The CDR3 sequence is CASSLQWPQSRANVLTF. The CDR3 region has the DNA TGTGCCAGCAGCTTGCAATGGCCACAAAGTCGGGCCAACGTCCTGACTTTC. The V call is TRBV7-7, the J call TRBJ2-6; D unclear. Germline lookup yields CDR1 SSHAT and CDR2 FNYEAQ (reference sequence). V lost 3 bases and J lost 5, with 17 bases in between. The CDR3 consists of 17 residues. The full variable domain, in which reference TRBV7-7 and TRBJ2-6 provide the parts outside the CDR3, is GAGVSQSPRYKVTKRGQDVTLRCDPISSHATLYWYQQALGQGPEFLTYFNYEAQPDKSGLPSDRFSAERPEGSISTLTIQRTEQRDSAMYRCASSLQWPQSRANVLTFGAGSRLTVL.

The chain carries TRBV7-3 and TRBJ2-2; 13 bases fit TRBD2. In germline, CDR1 is SGHTA, CDR2 FQGTGA. V lost 4 bases, J lost 0 bases, and 5 bases stayed unmatched. CDR3 length: 18 residues. The DNA for the CDR3 is TGTGCCAGCAGCTCGGGGACTAGCGGGATTACGAACACCGGGGAGCTGTTTTTT. Translation gives CASSSGTSGITNTGELFF.

This clone came up once. The chain carries TRBV7-3 and TRBJ2-1, with a tentative D call TRBD2 (6 bases). Germline loops: CDR1 SGHTA, CDR2 FQGTGA. The CDR3 is 14 amino acids. V lost 0 bases and J 6 bases, leaving 9 bases between the germline ends. Here the CDR3 reads CASSLTAGSNEQFF. DNA for the CDR3: TGTGCCAGCAGCTTAACTGCGGGGAGCAATGAGCAGTTCTTC. The variable domain in full, with the rest retrieved from reference TRBV7-3 and TRBJ2-1, is GAGVSQTPSNKVTEKGKYVELRCDPISGHTALYWYRQSLGQGPEFLIYFQGTGAADDSGLPNDRFFAVRPEGSVSTLKIQRTERGDSAVYLCASSLTAGSNEQFFGPGTRLTVL.

The J gene is TRBJ2-3, the V gene TRBV7-6, with 10 bases identical to TRBD2. This CDR3 contains 16 residues. Germline lookup yields CDR1 SGHVS and CDR2 FNYEAQ. With 0 bases clipped from V and 3 bases from J, the junction kept 3 bases outside the gene matches. CDR3 coding DNA: TGTGCCAGCAGCTTAGCGACTAGCGGGCGAACAGATACGCAGTATTTT. Amino acid sequence: CASSLATSGRTDTQYF. The variable domain in full, completed from reference TRBV7-6 and TRBJ2-3, reads GAGVSQSPRYKVTKRGQDVALRCDPISGHVSLYWYRQALGQGPEFLTYFNYEAQQDKSGLPNDRFSAERPEGSISTLTIQRTEQRDSAMYRCASSLATSGRTDTQYFGPGTRLTVL.

The gene calls are TRBV7-9 and TRBJ2-2; D is possibly TRBD2 (6 bases). The CDR3 sequence is 12 residues long. Trimming took off 5 bases at V and 7 bases at J, with 8 bases between the two ends. CDR1 and CDR2 from the germline V gene are SEHNR and FQNEAQ (reference sequence). The CDR3 DNA is TGTGCCAGCAGCCTGGAGGGCGGGGAGCTGTTTTTT. Its protein product is CASSLEGGELFF.

The chain links TRBV5-1 to TRBJ2-7, with D unresolved. CDR1 is SGHRS, CDR2 YFSETQ, per germline. The CDR3 loop spans 11 amino acids. The ends were cut back, 2 bases at V and 4 bases at J, with 4 bases in the middle. The CDR3 nucleotides are TGCGCCAGCAGCTTCACTTACGAGCAGTACTTC. It is translated as CASSFTYEQYF.

The chain is built from TRBV5-1 and TRBJ2-5, with TRBD2 matching over 10 bases. There are 18 residues in the CDR3. The V gene's germline CDR1 is SGHRS and CDR2 YFSETQ. Trimming cost V 4 bases and J 1 base; bases outside gene matches: 13. The CDR3 here is CASSPLVLAGGPQETQYF. DNA of the CDR3: TGCGCCAGCAGCCCCCTCGTATTAGCGGGAGGCCCCCAAGAGACCCAGTACTTC.

By frequency in the sample, this clone is medium-sized. The V and J genes are TRBV9 and TRBJ2-7; D is undetermined. There are 15 residues in the CDR3. Trimming removed 4 bases at V and 0 bases at J, with 14 bases between. Germline CDR1 SGDLS, CDR2 YYNGEE. For the CDR3, the DNA is TGTGCCAGCAGCCCCTCAGGAAGGAGCTCCTACGAGCAGTACTTC. Amino acids: CASSPSGRSSYEQYF.

The J gene is TRBJ2-7, the V gene TRBV27; a weak D match, TRBD2 (6 bases). Trimming cost V 3 bases and J 5 bases, with 14 bases left between them. The CDR3 consists of 14 residues. Germline V gives CDR1 MNHEY, CDR2 SMNVEV (reference sequence). DNA for the CDR3: TGTGCCAGCAGTTTTAGGCCCTCGGGGGACGAGCAGTACTTC. Its translation is CASSFRPSGDEQYF.

This clone was detected only once. V usage is TRBV13 and J usage is TRBJ2-1, with no clear D. The CDR3 sequence is 14 residues long. The germline V and J ends were trimmed by 2 bases and 3 bases, with 8 bases remaining between them. Germline loops: CDR1 PRHDT, CDR2 FYEKMQ (reference sequence). The CDR3 sequence is CASSLFVNYNEQFF. CDR3 nucleotides: TGTGCCAGCAGCTTATTCGTCAACTACAATGAGCAGTTCTTC.

The chain couples TRBV6-5 to TRBJ2-3; 10 bases are a match to TRBD2. Germline-derived CDR1 and CDR2 are MNHEY and SVGAGI. V trimming: 0 bases; J trimming: 5 bases; junction bases outside the gene matches: 5. The CDR3 sequence is 16 residues long. CDR3 in amino acids: CASSYSSGRALDTQYF. Here the CDR3 DNA reads TGTGCCAGCAGTTACTCAAGCGGGAGGGCCTTAGATACGCAGTATTTT.

The V gene is TRBV7-3, the J gene TRBJ2-3; 9 nucleotides align to TRBD2. Germline CDR1 SGHTA, CDR2 FQGTGA. After removal of 5 bases from V and 1 base from J, the junction contained 7 bases not matched to a gene. This CDR3 is built from 16 residues. This chain's CDR3 is CASSPVSGRRTDTQYF. As DNA, the CDR3 is TGTGCCAGCAGCCCCGTCAGCGGGAGGCGCACAGATACGCAGTATTTT. Complete variable domain (other parts from reference TRBV7-3 and TRBJ2-3): GAGVSQTPSNKVTEKGKYVELRCDPISGHTALYWYRQSLGQGPEFLIYFQGTGAADDSGLPNDRFFAVRPEGSVSTLKIQRTERGDSAVYLCASSPVSGRRTDTQYFGPGTRLTVL.

This clone has just one count. This rearrangement joins TRBV27 to TRBJ1-5, with D uncertain. Looked up from germline, CDR1 is MNHEY and CDR2 is SMNVEV (reference sequence). The V and J ends lost 1 base and 6 bases respectively, with 7 bases between them. CDR3 length: 13 residues. CDR3: CASSLFSGQPQHF. CDR3 nucleotide sequence: TGTGCCAGCAGTTTATTTTCGGGTCAGCCCCAGCATTTT.

The chain uses TRBV27 and TRBJ2-7; no definite D call. The CDR3 runs to 13 residues. Trimming left V 0 bases short and J 0 bases short, with 3 bases between. CDR1 is MNHEY and CDR2 is SMNVEV in the germline V gene (reference sequence). Written as DNA, the CDR3 is TGTGCCAGCAGTTTATCGGTCTCCTACGAGCAGTACTTC. Translated: CASSLSVSYEQYF.

The chain uses TRBV9 and TRBJ2-2; D not resolved. The germline V gene encodes CDR1 SGDLS and CDR2 YYNGEE. This CDR3 is 13 amino acids long. The V gene lost 3 bases and the J gene lost 5 bases, with 8 bases spanning the gap. This CDR3 is CASSARSTGELFF. The CDR3 DNA follows: TGTGCCAGCAGCGCCCGTTCGACCGGGGAGCTGTTTTTT.

V is TRBV18 and J is TRBJ2-5; D unresolved. The V end was cut by 4 bases, the J end by 5 bases, with 11 bases between. The length of the CDR3 is 13 residues. The V gene's germline CDR1 is KGHSH and CDR2 LQKENI. The CDR3 DNA reads as TGTGCCAGCTCACGCGGACGTCGGGAGACCCAGTACTTC. It is translated as CASSRGRRETQYF.

The rearrangement links TRBV28 to TRBJ1-3; 9 bases match TRBD1. V shed 3 bases and J 7 bases; nucleotides not matched to a gene: 7. The CDR3 loop spans 15 amino acids. The germline gives CDR1 MDHEN, CDR2 SYDVKM. The CDR3 DNA reads as TGTGCCAGCAGTTTCCCCCCCACAGGGGGCAACACCATATATTTT. The encoded protein is CASSFPPTGGNTIYF.

The chain combines TRBV28 with TRBJ2-7; D unresolved. CDR1 and CDR2 (germline): MDHEN, SYDVKM. V was shortened by 3 bases and J by 3 bases, with 6 bases between the two germline ends. The CDR3 length is 12 residues. The CDR3 protein is CASSFSDYEQYF. For the CDR3, the DNA is TGTGCCAGCAGTTTTTCCGACTACGAGCAGTACTTC. The full variable domain, completed using reference TRBV28 and TRBJ2-7, is DVKVTQSSRYLVKRTGEKVFLECVQDMDHENMFWYRQDPGLGLRLIYFSYDVKMKEKGDIPEGYSVSREKKERFSLILESASTNQTSMYLCASSFSDYEQYFGPGTRLTVT.

The rearrangement joins TRBV28 to TRBJ2-5, with 8 nucleotides matching TRBD2. Germline loops: CDR1 MDHEN, CDR2 SYDVKM. CDR3 length equals 17 residues. After removal of 4 bases from V and 0 bases from J, the junction contained 10 bases not matched to a gene. The CDR3 here is CASSWDVAGRYQETQYF. In nucleotides, the CDR3 is TGTGCCAGCAGTTGGGATGTAGCGGGGCGATACCAAGAGACCCAGTACTTC.

The genes are TRBV7-3 and TRBJ2-5; 12 positions agree with TRBD2. Trimming took 2 bases from V and 5 from J; bases not matched to a gene: 21. The CDR3 extends over 21 amino acids. The germline gives CDR1 SGHTA, CDR2 FQGTGA. CDR3 sequence: CASSLGSTSGSLLGDLETQYF. The CDR3 nucleotides are TGTGCCAGCAGCTTAGGGTCGACTAGCGGGAGTCTATTAGGTGATTTGGAGACCCAGTACTTC.

The chain employs TRBV29-1 and TRBJ2-1; the D gene is possibly TRBD2 (6 bases). The V end lost 0 bases, the J end lost 2 bases, and 20 bases lay between the germline ends. CDR1 SQVTM and CDR2 ANQGSEA come from the germline V gene. The CDR3 runs 18 residues. The CDR3 sequence is CSVEDYGIGGAAYNEQFF. CDR3 nucleotide sequence: TGCAGCGTTGAAGATTATGGCATCGGCGGGGCCGCCTACAATGAGCAGTTCTTC.

This sequence joins TRBV27 and TRBJ2-3; no clear D gene. Per the germline V gene, CDR1 is MNHEY and CDR2 is SMNVEV (reference sequence). The CDR3 spans 16 residues. Trimming stripped 5 bases from V and 1 base from J, with 16 bases between. CDR3 in DNA: TGTGCCAGCAGTCTAAAGCTCCCCGGGCGCACAGATACGCAGTATTTT. Translation: CASSLKLPGRTDTQYF.

The J gene is TRBJ2-7, the V gene TRBV2; tentatively, D is TRBD1 (5 bases). The CDR3 extends over 15 amino acids. Germline lookup yields CDR1 SNHLY and CDR2 FYNNEI. Trimming pared 4 bases from V and 6 bases from J, leaving 19 bases between. The CDR3 is CASSVSWGAAREQYF. The DNA of the CDR3 is TGTGCCAGCAGTGTCTCGTGGGGCGCTGCCCGCGAGCAGTACTTC.

The rearrangement uses TRBV27 and TRBJ2-7, with D perhaps TRBD2 (5 bases). There are 13 residues in the CDR3. The V end was cut by 1 base, the J end by 5 bases, with 9 bases between. The germline gives CDR1 MNHEY, CDR2 SMNVEV (reference sequence). This CDR3 reads CASSLFGIDEQYF. The CDR3, as DNA: TGTGCCAGCAGTTTATTCGGGATCGACGAGCAGTACTTC.

The V and J genes are TRBV4-3 and TRBJ2-7; D call uncertain. From germline, CDR1 is LGHNA and CDR2 YSLEER. The CDR3 contains 15 residues. Trimming removed 1 base from V and 3 bases from J, with 13 bases in between. Written as DNA, the CDR3 is TGCGCCAGCAGCCAAGTTCGGACCCAAGTCTACGAGCAGTACTTC. This codes for CASSQVRTQVYEQYF.